Following are 9 T cell receptor beta chains from one sample sequenced in a study of neoadjuvant anti-PD-1 for oral cavity cancer. Time point: after neoadjuvant nivolumab, at surgical resection. The table came from immunoSEQ multiplex PCR; TCRdb's copy has only in-frame clones and leaves some out. The sample records about 42,000 clones, 75% to 80% being singletons. This specimen consisted of PBMCs, obtained after nivolumab (anti-PD-1) treatment. These receptor sequences come from a person aged 40 to 85 with oral cavity squamous cell carcinoma.

The chain recombines TRBV28 with TRBJ1-2; D is ambiguous. V lost 3 bases to trimming and J lost 7 bases, with 9 bases between them. The CDR3 length is 12 residues. Germline V gene data show CDR1 as MDHEN and CDR2 as SYDVKM. The CDR3 region has the DNA TGTGCCAGCAGTTTCAGGTTTTTTGGCTACACCTTC. It specifies CASSFRFFGYTF.

Only a few counts were recorded for this clone. This chain connects TRBV7-3 to TRBJ1-6; possible D gene TRBD1, 5 bases. The CDR3 is 13 amino acids. Between the trimmed V and J ends, which lost 2 bases and 7 bases, there was a span of 6 bases. The germline CDR1 and CDR2 sequences are SGHTA and FQGTGA. The CDR3 region is CASSLGGNSPLHF. The DNA for the CDR3 is TGTGCCAGCAGCTTAGGGGGGAATTCACCCCTCCACTTT. Full variable domain (outside the CDR3, taken from reference TRBV7-3 and TRBJ1-6): GAGVSQTPSNKVTEKGKYVELRCDPISGHTALYWYRQSLGQGPEFLIYFQGTGAADDSGLPNDRFFAVRPEGSVSTLKIQRTERGDSAVYLCASSLGGNSPLHFGNGTRLTVT.

This clone appeared a single time. The chain uses TRBV27 and TRBJ2-7, with TRBD1 matching over 9 bases. CDR1 is MNHEY, CDR2 SMNVEV, per germline (reference sequence). V dropped 6 bases and J dropped 7; count of bases not matched to a gene: 7. CDR3 length: 13 amino acids. CDR3 DNA: TGTGCCAGCAGGGCCGGGACAGGGATGGAGCAGTACTTC. Protein: CASRAGTGMEQYF.

The V gene is TRBV6-1, the J gene TRBJ2-1; TRBD2 matches at 7 bases. V was pared by 10 bases and J by 6 bases, with 12 bases of the junction left unmatched. The CDR3 contains 14 residues. Germline V gene sequence: CDR1 MNHNS, CDR2 SASEGT. CDR3 sequence reads: CATRDYLGVNEQFF. In nucleotides, the CDR3 is TGTGCCACCCGGGACTACCTCGGAGTCAATGAGCAGTTCTTC.

This clone was counted a single time. The V call is TRBV2, the J call TRBJ1-1, with D possibly TRBD1 on 5 matching bases. In germline, CDR1 is SNHLY, CDR2 FYNNEI. There are 14 residues in the CDR3. The ends were cut back, 3 bases at V and 3 bases at J, with 11 bases in the middle. The DNA of the CDR3 is TGTGCCAGCAGTGACTTGGGGGGGGACACTGAAGCTTTCTTT. Translation gives CASSDLGGDTEAFF.

V is TRBV30 and J is TRBJ1-1; D possibly corresponds to TRBD1 (5 bases). The ends were cut back, 2 bases at V and 4 bases at J, with 14 bases in the middle. Germline assignment: CDR1 GTSNPN and CDR2 SVGIG (reference sequence). The length of the CDR3 is 14 residues. CDR3 bases: TGTGCCTGGAGTATCGGGATTGGGGGCACTGAAGCTTTCTTT. Protein sequence: CAWSIGIGGTEAFF.

The chain links TRBV10-1 to TRBJ1-1; 8 bases are shared with TRBD1. With 6 bases clipped from V and 11 bases from J, the junction kept 11 bases outside the gene matches. Germline V CDR1 and CDR2: WNHNN, SYGVQD (reference sequence). The CDR3 has 13 residues. CDR3 DNA sequence: TGCGCCAGCAGCTCGGAGGGGGACAGGAGGGCTTTCTTT. Translation gives CASSSEGDRRAFF.

V and J are TRBV6-1 and TRBJ2-3; D is perhaps TRBD2 (6 bases). The germline V gene encodes CDR1 MNHNS and CDR2 SASEGT. Trimming shortened V by 8 bases and J by 4 bases, and 19 bases separated the two germline ends. The CDR3 totals 15 residues. CDR3: CASRMMERVADTQYF. Here the CDR3 DNA reads TGTGCCAGCCGGATGATGGAGCGGGTAGCAGATACGCAGTATTTT.

The chain carries TRBV7-2 and TRBJ1-2; D uncertain. Trimming shortened V by 1 base and J by 8 bases, and 17 bases separated the two germline ends. The germline V gene has CDR1 SGHTA and CDR2 FQGNSA. CDR3 length: 15 residues. Here the CDR3 reads CASSLDHAPSGGYTF. CDR3 DNA: TGTGCCAGCAGCTTAGATCACGCACCCTCGGGAGGCTACACCTTC.